Listed here are 18 T cell receptor beta chains from one sample, sequenced in a study of blood T cell repertoires in COVID-19. Clones were sequenced by immunoSEQ multiplex PCR, and TCRdb holds only the in-frame ones, with some missing. The profile shows just under 250,000 clones, around 85% of them singletons. The sequenced material came from peripheral blood. The receptors come from a woman aged 25 to 39 who had recovered from COVID-19.

This clone appeared a single time. This chain joins TRBV5-6 and TRBJ1-2; 9 bases line up with TRBD1. This CDR3 has 16 amino acids. V was pared by 3 bases and J by 4 bases, with 10 bases of the junction left unmatched. Germline-derived CDR1 and CDR2 are SGHDT and YYEEEE. CDR3 sequence (DNA): TGTGCCAGCAGCTCAACAGGGGGCCCGTCCCCCTATGGCTACACCTTC. Encoded protein: CASSSTGGPSPYGYTF.

The chain couples TRBV4-1 to TRBJ1-3; no definite D call. CDR3 size: 14 residues. Between the trimmed V and J ends, which lost 1 base and 5 bases, there was a span of 9 bases. Germline lookup yields CDR1 MGHRA and CDR2 YSYEKL. The CDR3 nucleotides are TGCGCCAGCAGCCAAGGGACTGCCAGAAACACCATATATTTT. Protein product: CASSQGTARNTIYF.

V is TRBV3-1 (or the pseudogene TRBV3-2) and J is TRBJ2-5; 7 nucleotides agree with TRBD2. Germline V gives CDR1 LGHDT, CDR2 YNNKEL (reference sequence). The junction had 6 bases not matched to a gene; V was cut back by 3 bases and J by 2 bases. This CDR3 comprises 15 residues. The CDR3 loop is CASSHLGRGQETQYF. CDR3 sequence (DNA): TGTGCCAGCAGCCATCTGGGGCGGGGGCAAGAGACCCAGTACTTC.

The chain has TRBV9 and TRBJ2-5; the match to TRBD2 covers 8 bases. The CDR3 length is 15 residues. With V trimmed by 3 bases and J by 4 bases, 8 bases remained unmatched. Germline values: CDR1 SGDLS, CDR2 YYNGEE. The CDR3 DNA follows: TGTGCCAGCAGCGGCGGGAGGCAGGGCAGAGAGACCCAGTACTTC. Its translation is CASSGGRQGRETQYF.

The chain carries TRBV6-5 and TRBJ2-7; 7 positions agree with TRBD1. The germline gives CDR1 MNHEY, CDR2 SVGAGI. This CDR3 has 15 residues. J lost 1 base, V lost 9 bases, and 12 bases had no gene match. The CDR3 DNA reads as TGTGCCAGTCGAGGATCCACGGGACAGTCCTACGAGCAGTACTTC. Its translation is CASRGSTGQSYEQYF.

This chain joins TRBV30 and TRBJ1-4, with no clear D. V lost 0 bases and J lost 13, with 9 bases in between. The CDR3 covers 11 residues. From germline, CDR1 is GTSNPN and CDR2 SVGIG (reference sequence). The CDR3 here is CAWSVAQALFF. The CDR3 DNA follows: TGTGCCTGGAGTGTAGCGCAAGCACTGTTTTTT.

The chain uses TRBV6-5 and TRBJ2-3; 8 nucleotides line up with TRBD2. From germline, CDR1 is MNHEY and CDR2 SVGAGI. This CDR3 has 15 residues. After removal of 7 bases from V and 5 bases from J, the junction contained 11 bases not matched to a gene. Here the CDR3 reads CASTLAGSAIDTQYF. In DNA, the CDR3 is TGTGCCAGCACCCTAGCGGGCTCGGCTATAGATACGCAGTATTTT.

The chain has TRBV7-9 and TRBJ2-2; D ambiguous. The germline V gene encodes CDR1 SEHNR and CDR2 FQNEAQ (reference sequence). The ends were cut back, 0 bases at V and 1 base at J, with 6 bases in the middle. This CDR3 is 15 amino acids long. The CDR3 DNA sequence: TGTGCCAGCAGCTTAGCGGCGGTGAACACCGGGGAGCTGTTTTTT. Its protein is CASSLAAVNTGELFF. Complete variable domain (other parts from reference TRBV7-9 and TRBJ2-2): DTGVSQNPRHKITKRGQNVTFRCDPISEHNRLYWYRQTLGQGPEFLTYFQNEAQLEKSRLLSDRFSAERPKGSFSTLEIQRTEQGDSAMYLCASSLAAVNTGELFFGEGSRLTVL.

The chain recombines TRBV5-1 with TRBJ2-3, with D possibly being TRBD2 (6 bases). The length of the CDR3 is 14 residues. Per the germline V gene, CDR1 is SGHRS and CDR2 is YFSETQ. Trimming left V 0 bases short and J 6 bases short, with 11 bases between. The CDR3 region has the DNA TGCGCCAGCAGCTTGGATCCGGGGAGGGATACGCAGTATTTT. Amino acids: CASSLDPGRDTQYF.

This clone was counted between two and nine times. The rearrangement joins TRBV19 to TRBJ2-2; possible D gene TRBD1, 6 bases. CDR3 length: 14 amino acids. The V gene lost 7 bases and the J gene lost 1 base, with 10 bases spanning the gap. Germline V CDR1 and CDR2: LNHDA, SQIVND (reference sequence). CDR3: CASTPGQNTGELFF. The CDR3 coding sequence is TGTGCCAGTACCCCGGGACAGAACACCGGGGAGCTGTTTTTT. The full variable domain, its missing parts supplied by reference TRBV19 and TRBJ2-2, is DGGITQSPKYLFRKEGQNVTLSCEQNLNHDAMYWYRQDPGQGLRLIYYSQIVNDFQKGDIAEGYSVSREKKESFPLTVTSAQKNPTAFYLCASTPGQNTGELFFGEGSRLTVL.

The chain combines TRBV20-1 with TRBJ2-5; no clear D gene. This CDR3 has 12 amino acids. The germline CDR1 and CDR2 sequences are DFQATT and SNEGSKA (reference sequence). V lost 3 bases, J lost 0 bases, and 5 bases lay in between. The CDR3 DNA reads TGCAGTGCTAGTGACAACCAAGAGACCCAGTACTTC. Its translation is CSASDNQETQYF.

This chain uses TRBV7-6 with TRBJ2-1, with 14 bases identical to TRBD2. The CDR3 sequence is 16 residues long. CDR1 is SGHVS and CDR2 is FNYEAQ in the germline V gene. Unmatched junction bases numbered 6, after V lost 5 bases and J lost 6 bases. The CDR3 spells CASSQRLAGGSNEQFF. DNA for the CDR3: TGTGCCAGCAGCCAACGACTAGCGGGGGGGTCCAATGAGCAGTTCTTC.

The V call is TRBV1, the J call TRBJ2-3; no check of the table's D call, TRBD2, against the DNA was made. TRBV1 is described as a pseudogene. This CDR3 comprises 19 residues. This CDR3 reads CTSSQAQAAGGRGGNTQYF. The CDR3 DNA reads TGCACCAGCAGCCAAGCTCAGGCAGCGGGGGGACGTGGGGGAAATACGCAGTATTTT.

The rearrangement links TRBV9 to TRBJ2-3; 11 nucleotides align to TRBD2. V gave up 4 bases and J gave up 0 bases; unmatched junction bases: 10. The CDR3 loop spans 18 amino acids. Germline V gives CDR1 SGDLS, CDR2 YYNGEE. Here the CDR3 reads CASSRQGTSGGSTDTQYF. In DNA form, the CDR3 reads TGTGCCAGCAGCCGTCAGGGAACTAGCGGGGGTAGCACAGATACGCAGTATTTT.

This chain uses TRBV5-4 with TRBJ2-4; 7 nucleotides agree with TRBD2. The length of the CDR3 is 14 residues. Germline CDR1 and CDR2: SGHNT and YYREEE (reference sequence). V dropped 6 bases and J dropped 8; count of bases not matched to a gene: 11. Here the CDR3 reads CASKEGGSSDIQYF. DNA for the CDR3: TGTGCCAGCAAAGAGGGAGGGTCCTCGGACATTCAGTACTTC. Full variable domain (remainder filled in from reference TRBV5-4 and TRBJ2-4): ETGVTQSPTHLIKTRGQQVTLRCSSQSGHNTVSWYQQALGQGPQFIFQYYREEENGRGNFPPRFSGLQFPNYSSELNVNALELDDSALYLCASKEGGSSDIQYFGAGTRLSVL.

V usage is TRBV2 and J usage is TRBJ1-1; 7 bases fit TRBD1. J lost 5 bases, V lost 7 bases, and 4 bases had no gene match. The CDR3 is 12 amino acids. Germline values: CDR1 SNHLY, CDR2 FYNNEI. This CDR3 reads CASMTGNTEAFF. The CDR3 DNA follows: TGTGCCAGCATGACAGGGAATACTGAAGCTTTCTTT.

V and J are TRBV6-5 and TRBJ2-3; D is unclear. CDR1 and CDR2 (germline): MNHEY, SVGAGI. V lost 0 bases and J lost 2, with 9 bases in between. The CDR3 totals 15 residues. The DNA of the CDR3 is TGTGCCAGCAGTTACTCTGCCAGAACCACAGATACGCAGTATTTT. Encoded protein: CASSYSARTTDTQYF.

The V gene is TRBV10-2, the J gene TRBJ1-2; no clear D gene. The CDR3 sequence is 14 residues long. Germline-derived CDR1 and CDR2 are WSHSY and SAAADI. Between the trimmed V and J ends, which lost 3 bases and 8 bases, there was a span of 16 bases. CDR3 in amino acids: CASSDNSPSEGYTF. The CDR3, as DNA: TGCGCCAGCAGTGACAACAGCCCTTCAGAGGGCTACACCTTC.